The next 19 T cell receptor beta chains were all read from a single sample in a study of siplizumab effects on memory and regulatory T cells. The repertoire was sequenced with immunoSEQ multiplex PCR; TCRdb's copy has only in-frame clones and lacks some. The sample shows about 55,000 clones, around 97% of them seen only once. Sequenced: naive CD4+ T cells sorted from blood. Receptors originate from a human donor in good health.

CDR3: CASSFSPGDTQYF. In DNA, the CDR3 is TGTGCCAGCAGCTTCAGCCCGGGGGATACGCAGTATTTT. The chain recombines TRBV7-3 with TRBJ2-3, with a possible D match to TRBD2 (5 bases). This CDR3 contains 13 residues. Per germline, CDR1 SGHTA and CDR2 FQGTGA. The ends were cut back, 3 bases at V and 6 bases at J, with 10 bases in the middle.

CDR3 DNA sequence: TGTGCCACCAGCAGAGATCGGGACGGCCGCTACGAGCAGTACTTC. As protein: CATSRDRDGRYEQYF. V usage is TRBV15 and J usage is TRBJ2-7, with D perhaps TRBD1 or TRBD2 (5 bases each). The germline CDR1 and CDR2 sequences are LNHNV and YYDKDF (reference sequence). V was clipped by 0 bases and J by 3 bases, with 12 bases between them. This CDR3 region has 15 residues.

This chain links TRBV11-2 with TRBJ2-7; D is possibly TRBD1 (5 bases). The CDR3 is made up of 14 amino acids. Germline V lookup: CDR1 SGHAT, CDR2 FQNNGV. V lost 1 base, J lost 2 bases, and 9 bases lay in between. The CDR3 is CASSLGGAAYEQYF. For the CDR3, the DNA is TGTGCCAGCAGCTTAGGTGGGGCAGCCTACGAGCAGTACTTC.

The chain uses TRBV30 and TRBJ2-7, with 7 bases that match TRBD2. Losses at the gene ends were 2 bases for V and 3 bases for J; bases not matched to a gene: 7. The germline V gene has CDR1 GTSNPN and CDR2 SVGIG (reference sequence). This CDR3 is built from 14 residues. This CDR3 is CAWSSASGFYEQYF. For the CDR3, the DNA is TGTGCCTGGAGTTCGGCTAGCGGATTCTACGAGCAGTACTTC.

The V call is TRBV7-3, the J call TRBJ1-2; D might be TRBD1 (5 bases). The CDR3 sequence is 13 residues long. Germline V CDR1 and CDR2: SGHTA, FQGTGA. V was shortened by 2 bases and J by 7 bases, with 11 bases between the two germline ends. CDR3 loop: CASSLGTAGGYTF. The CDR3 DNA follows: TGTGCCAGCAGCTTAGGGACTGCGGGTGGCTACACCTTC. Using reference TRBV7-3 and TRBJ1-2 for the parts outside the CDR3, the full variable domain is GAGVSQTPSNKVTEKGKYVELRCDPISGHTALYWYRQSLGQGPEFLIYFQGTGAADDSGLPNDRFFAVRPEGSVSTLKIQRTERGDSAVYLCASSLGTAGGYTFGSGTRLTVV.

Written as DNA, the CDR3 is TGCGCCAGCAGCACACAAGCGGGCCTAAGCACAGATACGCAGTATTTT. It specifies CASSTQAGLSTDTQYF. The chain employs TRBV5-1 and TRBJ2-3, with a possible D match to TRBD2 (6 bases). The ends were cut back, 4 bases at V and 0 bases at J, with 15 bases in the middle. CDR1 is SGHRS, CDR2 YFSETQ, per germline. This CDR3 is built from 16 residues.

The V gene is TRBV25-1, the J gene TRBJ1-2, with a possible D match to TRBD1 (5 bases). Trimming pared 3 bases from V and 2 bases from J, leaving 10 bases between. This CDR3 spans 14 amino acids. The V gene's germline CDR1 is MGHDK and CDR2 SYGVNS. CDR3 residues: CASSDGRDNYGYTF. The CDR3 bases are TGTGCCAGCAGTGACGGCAGGGACAACTATGGCTACACCTTC.

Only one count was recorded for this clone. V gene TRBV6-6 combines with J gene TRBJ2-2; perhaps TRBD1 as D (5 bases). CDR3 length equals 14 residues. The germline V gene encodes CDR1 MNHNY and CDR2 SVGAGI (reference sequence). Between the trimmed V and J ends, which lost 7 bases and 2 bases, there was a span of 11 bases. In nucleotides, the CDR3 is TGTGCCAGCACCCGGACACTTAACACCGGGGAGCTGTTTTTT. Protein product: CASTRTLNTGELFF.

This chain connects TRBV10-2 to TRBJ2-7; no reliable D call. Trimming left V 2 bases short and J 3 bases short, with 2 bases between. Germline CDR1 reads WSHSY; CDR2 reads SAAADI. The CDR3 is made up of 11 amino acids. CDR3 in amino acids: CASSENYEQYF. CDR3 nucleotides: TGCGCCAGCAGTGAGAACTACGAGCAGTACTTC.

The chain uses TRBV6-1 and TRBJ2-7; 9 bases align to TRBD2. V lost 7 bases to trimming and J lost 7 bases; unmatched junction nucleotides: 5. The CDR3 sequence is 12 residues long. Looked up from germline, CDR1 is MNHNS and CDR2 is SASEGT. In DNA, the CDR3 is TGTGCCAGCACCCGGCTAGCGGGGGAGCAGTACTTC. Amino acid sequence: CASTRLAGEQYF.

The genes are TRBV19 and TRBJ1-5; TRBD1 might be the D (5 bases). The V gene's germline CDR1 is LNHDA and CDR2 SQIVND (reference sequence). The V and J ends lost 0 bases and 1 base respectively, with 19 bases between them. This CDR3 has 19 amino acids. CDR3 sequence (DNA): TGTGCCAGTAGTATAGACCGGGTCGGGGACCTTATAAGCAATCAGCCCCAGCATTTT. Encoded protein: CASSIDRVGDLISNQPQHF.

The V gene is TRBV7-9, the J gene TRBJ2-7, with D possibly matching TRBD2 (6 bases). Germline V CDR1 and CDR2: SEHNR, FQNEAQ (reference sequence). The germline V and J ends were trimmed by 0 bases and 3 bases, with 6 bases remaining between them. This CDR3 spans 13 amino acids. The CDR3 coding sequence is TGTGCCAGCAGCTTAGCGGGAGGCTACGAGCAGTACTTC. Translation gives CASSLAGGYEQYF.

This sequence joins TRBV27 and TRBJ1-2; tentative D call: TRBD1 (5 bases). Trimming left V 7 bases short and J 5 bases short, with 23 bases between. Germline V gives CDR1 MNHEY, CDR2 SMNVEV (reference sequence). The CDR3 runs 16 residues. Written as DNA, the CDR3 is TGTGCCAGCAAGGGGCGTGGAGTGGGAGCCCTTTATGGCTACACCTTC. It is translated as CASKGRGVGALYGYTF.

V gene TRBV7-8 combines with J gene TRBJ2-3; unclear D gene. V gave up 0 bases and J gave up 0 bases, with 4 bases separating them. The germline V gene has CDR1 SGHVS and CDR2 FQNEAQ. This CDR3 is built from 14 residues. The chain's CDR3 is CASSLAFSTDTQYF. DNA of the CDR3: TGTGCCAGCAGCTTAGCGTTCAGCACAGATACGCAGTATTTT.

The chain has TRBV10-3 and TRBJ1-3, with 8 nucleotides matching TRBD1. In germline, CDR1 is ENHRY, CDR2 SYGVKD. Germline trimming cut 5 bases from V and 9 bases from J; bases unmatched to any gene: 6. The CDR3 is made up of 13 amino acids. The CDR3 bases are TGTGCCATCAGTAAGGACAGGGACGGCACCATATATTTT. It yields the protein CAISKDRDGTIYF.

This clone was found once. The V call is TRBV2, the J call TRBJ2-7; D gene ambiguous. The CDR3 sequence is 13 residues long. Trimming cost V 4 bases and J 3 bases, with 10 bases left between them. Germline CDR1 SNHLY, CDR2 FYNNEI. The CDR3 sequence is CASSVGQYYEQYF. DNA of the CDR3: TGTGCCAGCAGTGTAGGGCAGTACTACGAGCAGTACTTC. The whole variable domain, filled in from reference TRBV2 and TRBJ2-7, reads EPEVTQTPSHQVTQMGQEVILRCVPISNHLYFYWYRQILGQKVEFLVSFYNNEISEKSEIFDDQFSVERPDGSNFTLKIRSTKLEDSAMYFCASSVGQYYEQYFGPGTRLTVT.

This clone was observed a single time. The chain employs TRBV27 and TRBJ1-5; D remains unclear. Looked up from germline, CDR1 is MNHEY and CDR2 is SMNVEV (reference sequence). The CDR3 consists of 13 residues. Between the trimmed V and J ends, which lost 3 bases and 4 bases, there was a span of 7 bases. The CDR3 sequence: CASSLTVNQPQHF. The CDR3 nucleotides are TGTGCCAGCAGTTTGACGGTTAATCAGCCCCAGCATTTT.

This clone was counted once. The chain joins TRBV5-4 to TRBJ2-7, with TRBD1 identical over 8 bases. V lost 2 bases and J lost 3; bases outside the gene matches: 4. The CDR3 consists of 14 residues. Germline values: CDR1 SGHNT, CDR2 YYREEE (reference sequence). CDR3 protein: CASSLPDRGYEQYF. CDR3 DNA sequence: TGTGCCAGCAGCTTACCCGACAGGGGCTACGAGCAGTACTTC. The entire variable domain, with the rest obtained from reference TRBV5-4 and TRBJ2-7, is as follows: ETGVTQSPTHLIKTRGQQVTLRCSSQSGHNTVSWYQQALGQGPQFIFQYYREEENGRGNFPPRFSGLQFPNYSSELNVNALELDDSALYLCASSLPDRGYEQYFGPGTRLTVT.

CDR3 nucleotides: TGTGCCAGCAGCTTTCTAGCGGGAGGTTACAATGAGCAGTTCTTC. This sequence encodes CASSFLAGGYNEQFF. The chain recombines TRBV11-3 with TRBJ2-1; TRBD2 matches at 11 bases. The CDR3 has 15 residues. Germline CDR1 reads SGHNT; CDR2 reads YENEEA. Trimming cost V 3 bases and J 4 bases; bases outside gene matches: 2.